The 14 T cell receptor beta chains below come from one sample, sequenced in a study of T-cell memory formation after mild COVID-19. TCRdb fed the 5' RACE reads into MiXCR, producing one record per CDR3 protein. The profile shows almost 550,000 distinct CDR3 sequences, about a fifth of them singletons. Sequences were obtained from PBMCs or a T cell subset sorted from them (not recorded which). The receptors derive from an adult woman who had mild COVID-19 (a few samples of this study predate the infection). Cell type and time point are not known.

This clonotype was counted between two and nine times. The chain combines TRBV12-3 or TRBV12-4 with TRBJ1-5; D is ambiguous. Trimming stripped 6 bases from V and 2 bases from J, with 14 bases between. The CDR3 is 15 residues long. The CDR3 region is CASSPDSTGNQPQHF. CDR3 DNA sequence: TGTGCCAGCAGCCCGGACTCGACGGGCAATCAGCCCCAGCATTTT.

This clonotype was picked up a small number of times. The gene calls are TRBV7-8 and TRBJ1-1, with a tentative D call TRBD1 (6 bases). With 4 bases removed from V and 5 bases from J, the gap between germline ends came to 20 bases. The CDR3 covers 16 residues. Germline lookup yields CDR1 SGHVS and CDR2 FQNEAQ. The CDR3 DNA is TGTGCCAGCAGCTCCCTCCCAGGGGAAGATGCGACTGAAGCTTTCTTT. Translating it yields CASSSLPGEDATEAFF. Using reference TRBV7-8 and TRBJ1-1 for the parts outside the CDR3, the full variable domain is GAGVSQSPRYKVAKRGQDVALRCDPISGHVSLFWYQQALGQGPEFLTYFQNEAQLDKSGLPSDRFFAERPEGSVSTLKIQRTQQEDSAVYLCASSSLPGEDATEAFFGQGTRLTVV.

CDR3 sequence (DNA): TGTGCCAGCAGCCCCCTGGACAGGGCAAGCTCCTACGAGCAGTACTTC. It codes for CASSPLDRASSYEQYF. The chain uses TRBV7-9 and TRBJ2-7; 8 positions match TRBD1. The CDR3 sequence is 16 residues long. Germline V gene data show CDR1 as SEHNR and CDR2 as FQNEAQ (reference sequence). V lost 5 bases, J lost 0 bases, and 9 bases stayed unmatched.

The chain combines TRBV2 with TRBJ1-5, with 10 bases fitting TRBD1. Germline V gene lookup returns CDR1 SNHLY and CDR2 FYNNEI. The CDR3 contains 14 residues. V lost 2 bases, J lost 9 bases, and 4 bases stayed unmatched. CDR3 sequence reads: CASSERDRGGPQHF. Here the CDR3 DNA reads TGTGCCAGCAGTGAACGGGACAGGGGAGGGCCCCAGCATTTT.

This chain links TRBV7-3 with TRBJ1-1; tentative D call: TRBD1 (5 bases). Trimming took 6 bases from V and 5 from J, leaving 22 bases between them. CDR1 SGHTA and CDR2 FQGTGA come from the germline V gene. This CDR3 contains 16 residues. The CDR3 DNA is TGTGCCAGCAGTAAATCCCGGGCCTCGGGGGGAACTGAAGCTTTCTTT. Translating it yields CASSKSRASGGTEAFF.

The table lists this clonotype with a few counts. This rearrangement joins TRBV6-6 to TRBJ2-5; a weak D match, TRBD1 (6 bases). V dropped 7 bases and J dropped 2 bases, with 17 bases sitting between them. Germline lookup yields CDR1 MNHNY and CDR2 SVGAGI (reference sequence). CDR3 length: 15 residues. CDR3: CASTPYRVGQETQYF. CDR3 bases: TGTGCCAGCACCCCCTACAGGGTTGGGCAAGAGACCCAGTACTTC.

V usage is TRBV5-1 and J usage is TRBJ2-4; D unclear. This CDR3 is 16 amino acids long. V was cut by 5 bases and J by 0 bases, with 15 bases left in between. The V gene's germline CDR1 is SGHRS and CDR2 YFSETQ. The CDR3 DNA follows: TGCGCCAGCAGGCCCTCAGCTCTAAAAGCCAAAAACATTCAGTACTTC. Translation: CASRPSALKAKNIQYF.

The table lists this clonotype with a few counts. The V and J genes are TRBV6-5 and TRBJ2-1; 7 bases line up with TRBD2. V lost 4 bases and J lost 5; bases outside the gene matches: 8. Per the germline V gene, CDR1 is MNHEY and CDR2 is SVGAGI. The CDR3 runs to 15 residues. CDR3 coding DNA: TGTGCCAGCAGTTCCTTTCGGGGGGTTCACAATGAGCAGTTCTTC. This codes for CASSSFRGVHNEQFF.

A few counts support this clonotype. This sequence joins TRBV5-1 and TRBJ1-1; no reliable D call. CDR1 and CDR2 (germline): SGHRS, YFSETQ. The CDR3 has 15 amino acids. The V gene lost 0 bases and the J gene lost 0 bases, with 9 bases spanning the gap. CDR3 nucleotides: TGCGCCAGCAGCTTGGTGGGCAGCCTGAACACTGAAGCTTTCTTT. Protein sequence: CASSLVGSLNTEAFF. Full variable domain (missing parts from reference TRBV5-1 and TRBJ1-1): KAGVTQTPRYLIKTRGQQVTLSCSPISGHRSVSWYQQTPGQGLQFLFEYFSETQRNKGNFPGRFSGRQFSNSRSEMNVSTLELGDSALYLCASSLVGSLNTEAFFGQGTRLTVV.

The table lists this clonotype with many counts. The CDR3 DNA is TGTGCCAGCAGCTGGAGCGGGGCCACAGATACGCAGTATTTT. Translated, it gives CASSWSGATDTQYF. The V and J genes are TRBV7-3 and TRBJ2-3; 7 bases align to TRBD2. The V and J ends lost 4 bases and 2 bases, in that order; junction bases with no gene match: 3. Per germline, CDR1 SGHTA and CDR2 FQGTGA. This CDR3 contains 14 residues.

The sample holds many counts of this clonotype. The chain recombines TRBV5-4 with TRBJ2-7; a weak D match, TRBD1 (6 bases). The CDR3 contains 13 residues. Germline V gives CDR1 SGHNT, CDR2 YYREEE (reference sequence). Trimming shortened V by 4 bases and J by 3 bases, and 11 bases separated the two germline ends. Here the CDR3 DNA reads TGTGCCAGCAGCCCCGGACAGCTCTACGAGCAGTACTTC. This translates into CASSPGQLYEQYF. The full variable domain, with the rest looked up from reference TRBV5-4 and TRBJ2-7, is ETGVTQSPTHLIKTRGQQVTLRCSSQSGHNTVSWYQQALGQGPQFIFQYYREEENGRGNFPPRFSGLQFPNYSSELNVNALELDDSALYLCASSPGQLYEQYFGPGTRLTVT.

This clonotype was found many times. The chain is built from TRBV15 and TRBJ2-1, with D possibly TRBD2 on 5 matching bases. CDR1 and CDR2 from the germline V gene are LNHNV and YYDKDF (reference sequence). V was trimmed by 3 bases and J by 0 bases, leaving 12 bases between them. The CDR3 has 16 amino acids. This CDR3 is CATSSHGGGSYNEQFF. CDR3 DNA: TGTGCCACCAGCAGTCACGGAGGAGGCTCCTACAATGAGCAGTTCTTC.

J is TRBJ2-7 and V is TRBV7-8; 8 nucleotides match TRBD1. Germline V gene sequence: CDR1 SGHVS, CDR2 FQNEAQ. The CDR3 loop spans 14 amino acids. V lost 5 bases, J lost 3 bases, and 6 bases stayed unmatched. The CDR3 region has the DNA TGTGCCAGCAGCGCCCGACAGGGGCGCTACGAGCAGTACTTC. It codes for CASSARQGRYEQYF. Complete variable domain (other parts from reference TRBV7-8 and TRBJ2-7): GAGVSQSPRYKVAKRGQDVALRCDPISGHVSLFWYQQALGQGPEFLTYFQNEAQLDKSGLPSDRFFAERPEGSVSTLKIQRTQQEDSAVYLCASSARQGRYEQYFGPGTRLTVT.

In its sample, this clonotype was seen many times. V gene TRBV6-5 combines with J gene TRBJ2-5; possibly TRBD2 for D (5 bases). Germline values: CDR1 MNHEY, CDR2 SVGAGI. V was pared by 0 bases and J by 6 bases, with 8 bases between. The CDR3 spans 13 residues. The CDR3 DNA reads TGTGCCAGCAGTTACTCACACGGGAAGACCCAGTACTTC. This translates into CASSYSHGKTQYF.